This TCR beta chain was captured by sequencing in a study of cytomegalovirus exposure and HLA in healthy donors. Study-wide background: In an earlier analysis, around 100 million unique TCR beta sequences were found from some 200 million T cells. Study outcomes and limitations: Several top significant clusters appeared, in a later analysis, to be linked to common viral pathogens. Analyzed later, most CMV-associated TCR beta chains appeared HLA-restricted.

A multiplex PCR was run with 60 Vbeta primers and 13 Jbeta primers. Data came from immunoSEQ multiplex PCR; TCRdb stores just in-frame clones and leaves some out. The sample carries 120,000 or so clones, 81% recorded once. This CDR3 is 16 amino acids long. Looked up from germline, CDR1 is SGHRS and CDR2 is YFSETQ. With 1 base clipped from V and 4 bases from J, the junction kept 9 bases outside the gene matches. Worth noting for this clone: What it recognizes is unknown.

Sequencing was done on a sample of PBMCs. The chain couples TRBV5-1 to TRBJ2-3; 7 nucleotides align to TRBD1. The receptor's source is a man aged 35 to 55 in good health and CMV-seronegative. The CDR3 DNA is TGCGCCAGCAGCTTGTTGTCGCGGCAGGGGGCAGATACGCAGTATTTT. It encodes CASSLLSRQGADTQYF.